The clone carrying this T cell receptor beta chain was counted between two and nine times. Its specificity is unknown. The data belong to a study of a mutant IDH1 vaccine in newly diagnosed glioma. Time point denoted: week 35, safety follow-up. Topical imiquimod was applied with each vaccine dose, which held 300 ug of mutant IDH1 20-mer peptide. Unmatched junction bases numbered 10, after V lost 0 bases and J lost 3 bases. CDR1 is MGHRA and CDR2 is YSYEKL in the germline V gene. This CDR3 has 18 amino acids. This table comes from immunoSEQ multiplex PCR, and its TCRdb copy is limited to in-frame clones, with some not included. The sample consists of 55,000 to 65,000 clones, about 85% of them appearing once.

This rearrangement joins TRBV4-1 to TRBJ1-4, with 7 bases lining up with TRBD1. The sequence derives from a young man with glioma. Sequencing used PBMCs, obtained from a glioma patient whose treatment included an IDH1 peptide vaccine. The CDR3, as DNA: TGCGCCAGCAGCCAAGATGAGGGCGCGACAGGGCCTAATGAAAAACTGTTTTTT. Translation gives CASSQDEGATGPNEKLFF.